This T cell receptor (beta chain) was obtained from a study of post-analysis software for immune sequencing data. Study overall: Patients with relapsing-remitting, secondary progressive and progressive-relapsing multiple sclerosis courses were all represented.

The CDR3 extends over 15 amino acids. In germline, CDR1 is SGHDT, CDR2 YYEEEE. V lost 0 bases, J lost 5 bases, and 6 bases stayed unmatched. TCR beta cDNA libraries included unique molecular identifiers. TCRdb re-analysed the PCR reads in MiXCR, keeping a single row per CDR3 protein. The sample has a few hundred thousand distinct CDR3 sequences; around 36% are singletons. Concerning this clonotype: The antigen is not known.

Study observations and caveats: Clustering by F measure revealed strong co-clustering among samples prepared together in one batch. Controls had lower frequencies than patients of 4 or 5 TRBV segments, which included TRBV5-6, TRBV5-1 and TRBV20-1. Controls had significantly higher normalized Chao1 diversity than multiple sclerosis patients.

The sequenced sample consisted of blood. The sequence was collected from a girl younger than 18 with multiple sclerosis. V usage is TRBV5-6 and J usage is TRBJ1-1, with 8 bases fitting TRBD1. CDR3 loop: CASSLAGGDGTEAFF. The CDR3 region has the DNA TGTGCCAGCAGCTTGGCAGGGGGCGATGGTACTGAAGCTTTCTTT.